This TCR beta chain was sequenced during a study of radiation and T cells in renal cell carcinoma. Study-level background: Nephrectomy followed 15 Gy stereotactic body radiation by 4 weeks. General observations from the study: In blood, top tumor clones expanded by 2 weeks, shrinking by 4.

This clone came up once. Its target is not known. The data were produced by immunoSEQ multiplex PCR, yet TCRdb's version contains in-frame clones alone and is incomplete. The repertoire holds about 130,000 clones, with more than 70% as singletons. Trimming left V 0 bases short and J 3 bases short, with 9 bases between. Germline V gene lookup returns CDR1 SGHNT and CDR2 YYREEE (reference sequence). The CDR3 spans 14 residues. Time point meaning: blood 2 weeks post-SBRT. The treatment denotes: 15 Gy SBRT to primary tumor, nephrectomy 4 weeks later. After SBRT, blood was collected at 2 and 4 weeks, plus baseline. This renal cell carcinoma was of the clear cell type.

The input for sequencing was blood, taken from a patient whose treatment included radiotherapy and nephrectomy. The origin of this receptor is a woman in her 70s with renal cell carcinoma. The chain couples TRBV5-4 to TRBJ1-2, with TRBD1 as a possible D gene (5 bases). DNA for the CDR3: TGTGCCAGCAGCTTGGGGGGGAGTGACTATGGCTACACCTTC. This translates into CASSLGGSDYGYTF.